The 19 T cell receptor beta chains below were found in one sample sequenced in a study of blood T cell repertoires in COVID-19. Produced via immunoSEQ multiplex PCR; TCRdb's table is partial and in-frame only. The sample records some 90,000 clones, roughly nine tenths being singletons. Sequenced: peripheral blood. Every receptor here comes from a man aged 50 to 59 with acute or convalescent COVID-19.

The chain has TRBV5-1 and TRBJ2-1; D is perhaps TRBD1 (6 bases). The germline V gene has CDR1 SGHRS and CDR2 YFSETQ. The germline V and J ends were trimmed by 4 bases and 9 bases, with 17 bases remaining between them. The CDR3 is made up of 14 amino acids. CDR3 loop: CASSQTQGSSEQFF. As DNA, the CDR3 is TGCGCCAGCAGCCAAACGCAGGGGTCGTCTGAGCAGTTCTTC.

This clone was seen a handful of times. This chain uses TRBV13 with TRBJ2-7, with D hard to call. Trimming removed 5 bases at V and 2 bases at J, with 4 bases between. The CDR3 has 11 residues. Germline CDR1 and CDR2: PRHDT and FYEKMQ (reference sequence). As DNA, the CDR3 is TGTGCCAGCAGCCTCGCCTACGAGCAGTACTTC. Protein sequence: CASSLAYEQYF.

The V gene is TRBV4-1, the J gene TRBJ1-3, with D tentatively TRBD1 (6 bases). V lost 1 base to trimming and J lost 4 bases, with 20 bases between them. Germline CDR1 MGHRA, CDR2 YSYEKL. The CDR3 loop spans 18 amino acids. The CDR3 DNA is TGCGCCAGCAGCCAAGGGTCGGGGGGCCGGCCATTCGGAAACACCATATATTTT. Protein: CASSQGSGGRPFGNTIYF.

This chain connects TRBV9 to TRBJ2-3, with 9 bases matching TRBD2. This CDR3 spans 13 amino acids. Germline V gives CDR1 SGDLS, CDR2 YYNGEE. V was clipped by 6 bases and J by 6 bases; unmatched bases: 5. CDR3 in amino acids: CASNPSGKDTQYF. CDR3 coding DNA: TGTGCCAGCAACCCTAGCGGGAAGGATACGCAGTATTTT. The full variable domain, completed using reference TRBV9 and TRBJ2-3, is DSGVTQTPKHLITATGQRVTLRCSPRSGDLSVYWYQQSLDQGLQFLIQYYNGEERAKGNILERFSAQQFPDLHSELNLSSLELGDSALYFCASNPSGKDTQYFGPGTRLTVL.

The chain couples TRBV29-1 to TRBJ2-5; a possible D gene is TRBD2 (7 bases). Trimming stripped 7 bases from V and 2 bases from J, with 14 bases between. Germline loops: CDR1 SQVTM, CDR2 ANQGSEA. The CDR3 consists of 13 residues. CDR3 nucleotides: TGCAGCGCGAGGGGGGGAGGACAAGAGACCCAGTACTTC. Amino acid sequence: CSARGGGQETQYF.

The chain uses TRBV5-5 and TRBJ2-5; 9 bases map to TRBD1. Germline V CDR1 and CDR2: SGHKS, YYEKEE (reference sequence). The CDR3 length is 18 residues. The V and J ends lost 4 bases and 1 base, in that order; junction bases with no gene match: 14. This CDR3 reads CASSATYRDRVTQETQYF. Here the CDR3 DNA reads TGTGCCAGCAGCGCGACGTACCGGGACAGGGTTACCCAAGAGACCCAGTACTTC.

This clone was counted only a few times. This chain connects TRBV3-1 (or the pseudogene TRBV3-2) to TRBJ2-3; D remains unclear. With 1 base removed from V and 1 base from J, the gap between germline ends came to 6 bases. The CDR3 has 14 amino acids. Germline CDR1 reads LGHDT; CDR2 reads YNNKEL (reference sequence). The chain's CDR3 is CASSQAYGTDTQYF. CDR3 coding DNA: TGTGCCAGCAGCCAAGCCTATGGCACAGATACGCAGTATTTT.

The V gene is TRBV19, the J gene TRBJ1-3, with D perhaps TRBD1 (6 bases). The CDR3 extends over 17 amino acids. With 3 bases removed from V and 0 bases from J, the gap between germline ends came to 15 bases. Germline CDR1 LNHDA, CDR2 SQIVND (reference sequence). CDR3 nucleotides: TGTGCCAGTAGTATCCGTCAACAGGGCCCCTCTGGAAACACCATATATTTT. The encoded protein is CASSIRQQGPSGNTIYF.

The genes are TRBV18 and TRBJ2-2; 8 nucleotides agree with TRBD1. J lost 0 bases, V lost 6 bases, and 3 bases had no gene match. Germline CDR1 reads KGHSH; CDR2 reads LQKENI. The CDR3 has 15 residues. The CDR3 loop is CASSPDRANTGELFF. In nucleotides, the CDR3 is TGTGCCAGCTCCCCGGACAGGGCGAACACCGGGGAGCTGTTTTTT.

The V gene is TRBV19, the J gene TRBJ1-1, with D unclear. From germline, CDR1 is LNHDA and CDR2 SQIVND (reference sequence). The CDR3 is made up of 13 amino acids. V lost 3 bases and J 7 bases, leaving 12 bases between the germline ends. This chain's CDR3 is CASSMRRDDEAFF. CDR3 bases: TGTGCCAGTAGTATGAGGAGGGATGATGAAGCTTTCTTT.

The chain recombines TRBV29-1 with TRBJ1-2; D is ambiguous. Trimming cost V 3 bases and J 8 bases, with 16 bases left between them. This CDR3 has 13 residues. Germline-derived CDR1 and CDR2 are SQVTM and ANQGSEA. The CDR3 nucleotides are TGCAGCGTTGAGCCATTCCGAGGGAAGGGCTACACCTTC. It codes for CSVEPFRGKGYTF.

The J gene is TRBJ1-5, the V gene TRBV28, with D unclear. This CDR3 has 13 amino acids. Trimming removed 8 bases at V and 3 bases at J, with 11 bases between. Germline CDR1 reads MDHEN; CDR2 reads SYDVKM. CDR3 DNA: TGTGCCAGCTACGACATAGACAATCAGCCCCAGCATTTT. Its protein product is CASYDIDNQPQHF.

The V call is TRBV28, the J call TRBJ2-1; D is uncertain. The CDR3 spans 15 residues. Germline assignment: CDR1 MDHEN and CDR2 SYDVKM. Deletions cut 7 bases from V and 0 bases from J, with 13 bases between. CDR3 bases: TGTGCCAGCACCCAAAATCCTAGCTCCTACAATGAGCAGTTCTTC. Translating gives CASTQNPSSYNEQFF.

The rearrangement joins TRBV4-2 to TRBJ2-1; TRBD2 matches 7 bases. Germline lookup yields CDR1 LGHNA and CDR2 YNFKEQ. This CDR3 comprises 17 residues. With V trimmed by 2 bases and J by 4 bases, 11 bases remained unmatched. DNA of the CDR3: TGTGCCAGCAGCCAAAAAGGAGCAGCGGGGCGGTACAATGAGCAGTTCTTC. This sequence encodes CASSQKGAAGRYNEQFF.

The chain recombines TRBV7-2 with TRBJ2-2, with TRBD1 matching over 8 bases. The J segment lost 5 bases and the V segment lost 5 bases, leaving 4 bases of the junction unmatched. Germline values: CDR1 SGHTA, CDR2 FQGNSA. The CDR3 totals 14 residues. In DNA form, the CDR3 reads TGTGCCAGCAGCCTTGACAGGGGAACCGGGGAGCTGTTTTTT. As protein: CASSLDRGTGELFF.

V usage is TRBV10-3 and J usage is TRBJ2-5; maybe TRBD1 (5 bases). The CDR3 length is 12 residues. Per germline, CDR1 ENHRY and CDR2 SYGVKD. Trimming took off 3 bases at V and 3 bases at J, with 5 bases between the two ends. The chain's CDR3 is CAISDREETQYF. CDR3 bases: TGTGCCATCAGTGACAGGGAAGAGACCCAGTACTTC.

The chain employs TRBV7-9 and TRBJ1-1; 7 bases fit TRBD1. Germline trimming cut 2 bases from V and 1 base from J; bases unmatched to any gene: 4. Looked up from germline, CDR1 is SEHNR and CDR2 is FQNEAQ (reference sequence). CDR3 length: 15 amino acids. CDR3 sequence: CASSLSWTGNTEAFF. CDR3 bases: TGTGCCAGCAGCTTATCCTGGACAGGGAACACTGAAGCTTTCTTT.

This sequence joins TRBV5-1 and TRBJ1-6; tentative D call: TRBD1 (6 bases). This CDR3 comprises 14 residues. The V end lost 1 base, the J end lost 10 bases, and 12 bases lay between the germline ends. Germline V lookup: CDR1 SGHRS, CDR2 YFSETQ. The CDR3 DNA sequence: TGCGCCAGCAGCTTGTACAACAGGGAATCACCCCTCCACTTT. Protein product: CASSLYNRESPLHF.

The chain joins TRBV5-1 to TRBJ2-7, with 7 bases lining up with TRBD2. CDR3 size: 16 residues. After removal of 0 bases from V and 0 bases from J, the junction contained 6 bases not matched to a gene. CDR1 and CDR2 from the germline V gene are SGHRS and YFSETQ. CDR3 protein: CASSLAVRGSSYEQYF. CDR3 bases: TGCGCCAGCAGCTTGGCAGTCCGCGGGAGCTCCTACGAGCAGTACTTC.